The clone carrying this TCR beta chain occurred many times. The data derive from a study of type 1 regulatory T cells. About the study: This in vitro CD4 product, T-allo10, is enriched for Tr1 cells and alloantigen-specific.

CDR1 and CDR2 (germline): DFQATT, SNEGSKA (reference sequence). Between the trimmed V and J ends, which lost 3 bases and 5 bases, there was a span of 13 bases. CDR3 size: 13 residues. TCRdb independently ran MiXCR on the reads; one entry per CDR3 protein. The sample has around 19,000 distinct CDR3 sequences, roughly 10% seen once. The receptor's source is a human donor in good health. What was sequenced was CD4+ T cells, either the whole sample or a sorted fraction (not recorded which). The chain links TRBV20-1 to TRBJ1-2; D not resolved. The CDR3 coding sequence is TGCAGTGCTAGGGGTCACCAGACGTATGGCTACACCTTC. Translation gives CSARGHQTYGYTF.